Presented here are 3 T cell receptor beta chains from one specimen sequenced in a study of blood T cell repertoires in COVID-19. Repertoires were generated with immunoSEQ multiplex PCR, while TCRdb's copy carries only in-frame clones and drops some. The sample contains 110,000 or so clones, 85% to 90% of which appear only once. Sequenced input: peripheral blood. These receptors all come from an older woman with COVID-19, enrolled during active disease.

This clone was observed a single time. V is TRBV3-1 (or the pseudogene TRBV3-2) and J is TRBJ2-5; D may be TRBD1 (6 bases). V was shortened by 4 bases and J by 1 base, with 13 bases between the two germline ends. The germline CDR1 and CDR2 sequences are LGHDT and YNNKEL (reference sequence). The CDR3 sequence is 15 residues long. CDR3 sequence (DNA): TGTGCCAGCAGCCTCTGGCAGGGGCGCCAAGAGACCCAGTACTTC. Its protein is CASSLWQGRQETQYF.

This clone has a single count. The chain has TRBV4-1 and TRBJ2-1; 8 nucleotides agree with TRBD2. This CDR3 contains 16 residues. The trim removed 5 bases at V and 8 bases at J, leaving 14 bases unmatched. The germline gives CDR1 MGHRA, CDR2 YSYEKL. The DNA of the CDR3 is TGCGCCAGCAGCACGTTAGCGGGGTTGAAGATGGATGAGCAGTTCTTC. It is translated as CASSTLAGLKMDEQFF.

The chain links TRBV7-6 to TRBJ2-3; 9 bases fit TRBD2. Germline CDR1 is SGHVS and CDR2 is FNYEAQ. This CDR3 is 16 amino acids long. The ends lost 5 bases at V and 0 bases at J; junction bases unmatched: 6. CDR3 amino acids: CASSISGRLSTDTQYF. DNA for the CDR3: TGTGCCAGCAGCATAAGCGGGAGGCTTAGCACAGATACGCAGTATTTT.